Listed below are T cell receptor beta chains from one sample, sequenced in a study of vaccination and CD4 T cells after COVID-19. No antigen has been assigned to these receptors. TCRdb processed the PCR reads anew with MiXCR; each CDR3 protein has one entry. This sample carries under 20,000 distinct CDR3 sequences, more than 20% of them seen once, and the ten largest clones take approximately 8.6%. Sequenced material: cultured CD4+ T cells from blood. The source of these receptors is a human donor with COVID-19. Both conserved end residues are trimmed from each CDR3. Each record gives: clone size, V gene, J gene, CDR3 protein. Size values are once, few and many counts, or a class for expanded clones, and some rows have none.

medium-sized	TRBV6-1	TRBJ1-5	ASARSPPEPQH
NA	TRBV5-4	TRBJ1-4	ASSFRSTGYEKLF
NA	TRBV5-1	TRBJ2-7	ASSEQAHEQY
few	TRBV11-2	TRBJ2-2	ASSPGILANTGELF
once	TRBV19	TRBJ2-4	ASSSSTGGGKNIQY
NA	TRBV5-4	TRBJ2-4	ASSLEGWSGFRGGKLAKNIQY
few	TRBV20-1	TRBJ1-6	SAPGRSSYNSPLH
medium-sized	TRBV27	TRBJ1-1	ASRGTGNTEAF
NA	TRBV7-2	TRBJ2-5	ASSSRAGGPQTQY
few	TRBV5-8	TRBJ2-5	ASSFLTGGSETQY
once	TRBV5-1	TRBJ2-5	ASSLGSGGLETQY
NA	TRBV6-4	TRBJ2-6	ASSDEGRPGANVLT
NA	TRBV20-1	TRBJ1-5	SATGVSSNQPQH
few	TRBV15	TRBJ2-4	ATSLDRARFNIQY
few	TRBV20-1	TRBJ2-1	SAQTSGGAGSYNEQF
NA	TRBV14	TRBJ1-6	ASSPRQLPNSPLH
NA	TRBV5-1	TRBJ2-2	ASSPGTGGFTGELF
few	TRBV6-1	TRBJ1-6	ATWDVYYNSPLH
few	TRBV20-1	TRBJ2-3	SARDPTSGGPATQY
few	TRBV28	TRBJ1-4	ATNGNEKLF
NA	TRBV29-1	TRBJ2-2	SAGGQGNTGELF
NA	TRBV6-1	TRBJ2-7	ASRASGVKEQY
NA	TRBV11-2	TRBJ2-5	ASSSGLAGLGETQY
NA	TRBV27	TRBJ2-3	ASSFQGTDTQY
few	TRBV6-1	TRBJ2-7	ASKGNYYEQY
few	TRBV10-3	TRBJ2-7	AISLIAGGYEQY